This T cell receptor beta chain was identified in a study of read filtering for tumor transcriptome and immune sequencing (dated by TCRdb to 2019 to 2021). With regard to the full study: The cohort had 17 male and approximately 15 female patients with a mean age of about 66 years, ranging from roughly 40 to 90. One of the main goals was to work out a read-filtering strategy for immune repertoire data, in particular whether clonotypes backed by only a single read should be removed. After DNase treatment, whole-transcriptome libraries were prepared with the TruSeq RNA Access Library Prep Kit. By revised international staging, 8 patients were R-ISS I, approximately 15 were R-ISS II and 6 or 7 were R-ISS III. Per sample, about 4.05 to 10.27 million TCR-region mapped reads were obtained with IR-seq, compared with only roughly 85 to 1,300 with RNA-seq. TCR repertoires obtained by targeted immune repertoire sequencing and by bulk whole-transcriptome sequencing performed on the same bone marrow samples were compared. Results the study describes overall, beyond this receptor: In IR-seq, approximately 80% of clonotypes but approximately 3.7% of total reads were represented by single-read clonotypes, whereas in RNA-seq, 74.6% of clonotypes and almost 45% of reads were represented by single-read clonotypes. Clonotypes were captured by IR-seq at much higher depth and more reliably than by RNA-seq, and smaller IR-seq throughput was sufficient for identification of most shared clonotypes. The sorted CD138-negative fraction was a mixed bone marrow immune population, not purified T cells. The correlation between IR-seq and RNA-seq shared clonotype proportions was increased by removal of single-read clonotypes.

V was cut back by 3 bases and J by 4 bases, leaving a gap of 6 bases between them. In the germline V gene, CDR1 corresponds to KGHSH and CDR2 to LQKENI. The cysteine opens and the phenylalanine closes a CDR3 of 12 amino acids. Of all the DNA, just the CDR3 is kept, 36 bases in frame from base 1. This clonotype appeared many times. This receptor's antigen is unknown. Within one base of it there is no much larger clone, and no base qualities were kept. Every patient had bone marrow sampled at the time of active disease. Bone marrow mononuclear cells were isolated by Ficoll-Hypaque density gradient centrifugation. Myeloma plasma cells were removed and CD138-negative cells were collected by negative selection after labeling with CD138 magnetic microbeads on a MACS separator. The purity of the isolated cells was checked by flow cytometry with CD138 antibodies on an Attune NxT. TRIzol reagent was used to extract total RNA, and a NanoDrop spectrophotometer was used to quantify the extracted RNA. For each patient, paired RNA-seq and IR-seq were run on the CD138-negative bone marrow sample from that patient.

The Immunoverse kit was used to build TCR libraries from roughly 370 ng RNA, with molecular barcoded adaptors covering alpha/delta and beta/gamma chains. TCR library preparation was performed with the same RNA that was used for transcriptome sequencing. Sequencing of the TCR libraries was done on an Illumina HiSeq 4000 with 2 x 150 cycles. Under the source paper's analysis protocol: TCR reads were aligned to human V, D, J and C references and assembled into CDR3 clonotypes with MiXCR, including quality filtering and error correction. Clonotype counts and gene usage diversity were analyzed with the tcR package in R. Raw mapping reads were checked after the RNA-seq reads had been mapped by STAR aligner version 2.5.3a onto the human GRCh37 genome. To test how sequencing depth affected the clonotypes detected, IR-seq fastq files were randomly downsampled with Seqtk 1.3. In-frame beta chains were kept once TCRdb had trimmed the public reads at Q25 with fastp and called clones with MiXCR. Rows matching on CDR3 protein sequence are summarized as one entry with the most common DNA and genes. The V and J calls and clone size come from TCRdb's table, not from the authors' own analysis. Present in this sample are 25,000 to 35,000 distinct CDR3 sequences, 15% to 20% of which were seen just once. The ten largest account for 16% of the sample.

This clonotype originated in a donor over 35 with multiple myeloma. The chain is assembled from TRBV18 and TRBJ2-5, with no confident D gene call. The sequenced sample consisted of a population of CD138-negative cells sorted from bone marrow. According to the study, the label for this sample's cell subset or site signals: bone marrow mononuclear cells depleted of CD138+ plasma/myeloma cells by negative magnetic selection. The bases are TGTGCCAGCTCACCGGGAAGAGAGACCCAGTACTTC. It is translated as CASSPGRETQYF. With the rest looked up from the reference TRBV18 and TRBJ2-5 genes rather than sequenced, the full variable domain is NAGVMQNPRHLVRRRGQEARLRCSPMKGHSHVYWYRQLPEEGLKFMVYLQKENIIDESGMPKERFSAEFPKEGPSILRIQQVVRGDSAAYFCASSPGRETQYFGPGTRLLVL.